A selection of T cell receptor beta chains follows, all from one sample in a study of shared clonotypes between healthy human individuals. Produced via immunoSEQ multiplex PCR; TCRdb's table is partial and in-frame only. The data hold some 2,500,000 clones, with under 95% observed a single time. Sequencing input: naive CD4+ T cells from PBMCs. The source of these receptors is a man aged 18 to 29 in good health. Some clones in this sample may be carry-over from other donors' samples. Each CDR3 is given with its conserved first and last residue. The D gene is left open where the match is weak. Clone size is given for some rows only: seen once, a few or many times, or a class if the clone is expanded.

TRBJ2-2	TRBD2	TRBV5-1	NA	TGCGCCAGCAGCTTTCTCAGTGGCGGGAGGGCCAGCACCGGGGAGCTGTTTTTT	CASSFLSGGRASTGELFF
TRBJ2-3	NA	TRBV2	NA	TGTGCCAGCAGCCGGACTATTGTCGCAGATACGCAGTATTTT	CASSRTIVADTQYF
TRBJ2-7	NA	TRBV27	NA	TGTGCCAGCAGTGCCCAGCGAATGGGGGGGGCAGGGTCCTACGAGCAGTACTTC	CASSAQRMGGAGSYEQYF
TRBJ2-7	TRBD2	TRBV7-2	NA	TGTGCCAGCAGCAAGAGTAGCGGGAGTTACGAGCAGTACTTC	CASSKSSGSYEQYF
TRBJ2-7	NA	TRBV30	once	TGTGCCTGGAGTACCCCCGGGAAGGGAAGTGGCTACGAGCAGTACTTC	CAWSTPGKGSGYEQYF
TRBJ2-7	TRBD1	TRBV5-4	NA	TGTGCCAGCAGCCGGCCGGGACAGACCTACGAGCAGTACTTC	CASSRPGQTYEQYF
TRBJ1-2	NA	TRBV7-9	NA	TGTGCCAGCAGCTTAGCGCAAAGGACCGCTGTCTTTGGCTACACCTTC	CASSLAQRTAVFGYTF
TRBJ1-3	NA	TRBV6-1	NA	TGTGCCAGCAGTGAAGAGGTGGCAGGGGCTGGAAACACCATATATTTT	CASSEEVAGAGNTIYF
TRBJ2-2	TRBD2	TRBV5-1	NA	TGCGCCAGCAGCTTATCCGCGCTAGCGGGATCCGGGGAGCTGTTTTTT	CASSLSALAGSGELFF
TRBJ1-5	NA	TRBV27	NA	TGTGCCAGCAGTCCCACCCGGACACCCAGAGACCCCCACAATCAGCCCCAGCATTTT	CASSPTRTPRDPHNQPQHF
TRBJ1-2	TRBD1	TRBV7-8	few	TGTGCCAGCAGCTCCCAGCCGGGACAGGGGATCACCTTC	CASSSQPGQGITF
TRBJ2-7	TRBD2	TRBV7-2	NA	TGTGCCAGCAGCTTAGATAATCGGGCTAGCGGGAGGGGAGAGCAGTACTTC	CASSLDNRASGRGEQYF
TRBJ2-7	NA	TRBV6-5	NA	TGTGCCAGCAGCCCCCGACAGCTGTACGAGCAGTACTTC	CASSPRQLYEQYF
TRBJ2-3	TRBD2	TRBV28	NA	TGTGCCAGCAGTTTAGGAGGACTAGCGGGGATCACAGATACGCAGTATTTT	CASSLGGLAGITDTQYF
TRBJ1-2	NA	TRBV19	NA	TGTGCCAGTAATAATCACCCCTCGGGCTACACCTTC	CASNNHPSGYTF
TRBJ2-3	TRBD2	TRBV7-6	NA	TGTGCCAGCAGCATAGGGACTAGCGGGACGGGAGATACGCAGTATTTT	CASSIGTSGTGDTQYF
TRBJ2-2	TRBD2	TRBV5-1	NA	TGCGCCAGCGGACCGCTAGCGGGAGGGAACACCGGGGAGCTGTTTTTT	CASGPLAGGNTGELFF
TRBJ1-2	NA	TRBV7-6	NA	TGTGCCAGCAGCTCCTTCCAGTCCTATGGCTACACCTTC	CASSSFQSYGYTF
TRBJ2-5	TRBD2	TRBV5-4	NA	TGTGCCAGCAGCTTGGCGAGCGGGAGTTGGCAAGAGACCCAGTACTTC	CASSLASGSWQETQYF
TRBJ2-5	NA	TRBV28	NA	TGTGCCAGCAGTTTTCCCTCCGGAGGGCGGGTGGGAGAGACCCAGTACTTC	CASSFPSGGRVGETQYF
TRBJ2-5	TRBD2	TRBV11-1	NA	TGTGCCAGCAGCCTAGGTAGCGGGAGAATCAGGGCAGAGACCCAGTACTTC	CASSLGSGRIRAETQYF
TRBJ1-4	NA	TRBV18	NA	TGTGCCAGCTCACAGAGAACGGGACGGGAGGCAACTAATGAAAAACTGTTTTTT	CASSQRTGREATNEKLFF
TRBJ1-1	NA	TRBV30	NA	TGTGCCTGGAGTTTTGACACTGAAGCTTTCTTT	CAWSFDTEAFF
TRBJ1-1	NA	TRBV5-4	NA	TGTGCCAGCAGCTTGGTTTGGCAGGGGAACACTGAAGCTTTCTTT	CASSLVWQGNTEAFF
TRBJ2-2	TRBD2	TRBV7-2	once	TGTGCCAGCAGCTCAGGGACTAGCGGGAGTAACACCGGGGAGCTGTTTTTT	CASSSGTSGSNTGELFF
TRBJ2-3	TRBD2	TRBV27	NA	TGTGCCAGCAGCACACGGGAGGTTCTCGTGGATACGCAGTATTTT	CASSTREVLVDTQYF
TRBJ2-7	TRBD2	TRBV5-5	NA	TGTGCCAGCAGCTTGGCCGGGGGAGGGCCCTACGAGCAGTACTTC	CASSLAGGGPYEQYF
TRBJ1-2	NA	TRBV6-5	NA	TGTGCCAGCAGTCCTAACTCTATGTGGGGCTATGGCTACACCTTC	CASSPNSMWGYGYTF
TRBJ1-3	NA	TRBV4-2	NA	TGTGCCAGCAGCCCCACAGCCATCTCTGGAAACACCATATATTTT	CASSPTAISGNTIYF
TRBJ2-1	NA	TRBV7-3	NA	TGTGCCAGCAGCTTACCAGATGGGGCTTACAATGAGCAGTTCTTC	CASSLPDGAYNEQFF
TRBJ1-5	NA	TRBV2	NA	TGTGCCAGCAGAGATAGCAATCAGCCCCAGCATTTT	CASRDSNQPQHF
TRBJ2-3	TRBD2	TRBV7-9	once	TGTGCCAGCAGCTCCCGACTAGCGGGAAGGGAAACAGATACGCAGTATTTT	CASSSRLAGRETDTQYF
TRBJ2-1	NA	TRBV5-4	NA	TGTGCCAGCAGCTTGGGGGGGCGGAATGAGCAGTTCTTC	CASSLGGRNEQFF
TRBJ2-3	TRBD2	TRBV7-9	NA	TGTGCCAGCAGCTTAGTCTTCCTACTAGCGGGGGGCGCAGATACGCAGTATTTT	CASSLVFLLAGGADTQYF
TRBJ2-7	TRBD1	TRBV19	once	TGTGCCAGTAGTATCCTAACAGGGGGCGAGCAGTACTTC	CASSILTGGEQYF
TRBJ1-6	TRBD1	TRBV4-1	NA	TGCGCCAGCAGCCGAGGGACAGCAAGCTCCTATAATTCACCCCTCCACTTT	CASSRGTASSYNSPLHF
TRBJ2-1	TRBD2	TRBV2	once	TGTGCCAGCACCCAGACTAGCGGGGCGTACAATGAGCAGTTCTTC	CASTQTSGAYNEQFF
TRBJ2-7	NA	TRBV6-6	NA	TGTGCCAGCACCCCCCCGGGGGTTTACGAGCAGTACTTC	CASTPPGVYEQYF
TRBJ2-7	TRBD2	TRBV27	NA	TGTGCCAGCAGTTTCCCCCGGCCTAGCGGGTCCAACTACGAGCAGTACTTC	CASSFPRPSGSNYEQYF
TRBJ1-3	TRBD1	TRBV5-1	NA	TGCGCCAGCAGGCTGGACAGGGGCTCAGGAAACACCATATATTTT	CASRLDRGSGNTIYF
TRBJ2-1	TRBD2	TRBV9	NA	TGTGCCAGCAGCGTAGAAGGCGGGAGGGCTGCATACAATGAGCAGTTCTTC	CASSVEGGRAAYNEQFF
TRBJ2-7	NA	TRBV28	NA	TGTGCCAGCAGTTTTCGAGGCAGAGGGTACGAGCAGTACTTC	CASSFRGRGYEQYF
TRBJ1-2	NA	TRBV6-1	NA	TGTGCCAGCAGCGCGACAGCTAACTATGGCTACACCTTC	CASSATANYGYTF
TRBJ1-5	NA	TRBV10-3	NA	TGTGCCATCAGTGACCCAGGGGTTGGGAACAATCAGCCCCAGCATTTT	CAISDPGVGNNQPQHF
TRBJ1-6	NA	TRBV7-8	NA	TGTGCCAGCAGCTTAGTGCATGATTCACCCCTCCACTTT	CASSLVHDSPLHF
TRBJ1-4	TRBD1	TRBV7-9	NA	TGTGCCAGCAGCTTACTCAATCAGGGGGGATTGGAAAAACTGTTTTTT	CASSLLNQGGLEKLFF
TRBJ2-3	NA	TRBV5-1	NA	TGCGCCAGCAGCTTAAGCGGCGCTAGCACAGATACGCAGTATTTT	CASSLSGASTDTQYF
TRBJ1-5	TRBD1	TRBV10-3	NA	TGTGCCATCAGCCCAGACAGGGGGCTGACTCAGCCCCAGCATTTT	CAISPDRGLTQPQHF
TRBJ2-4	NA	TRBV2	NA	TGTGCCAGCAGTCCAGACAGAAACATTCAGTACTTC	CASSPDRNIQYF
TRBJ2-1	TRBD2	TRBV28	NA	TGTGCCAGCCTAGCGGGATTCTCCTACAATGAGCAGTTCTTC	CASLAGFSYNEQFF
TRBJ1-1	NA	TRBV6-1	NA	TGTGCCAGCAGTGGCCTTTCATCATTCACTGAAGCTTTCTTT	CASSGLSSFTEAFF